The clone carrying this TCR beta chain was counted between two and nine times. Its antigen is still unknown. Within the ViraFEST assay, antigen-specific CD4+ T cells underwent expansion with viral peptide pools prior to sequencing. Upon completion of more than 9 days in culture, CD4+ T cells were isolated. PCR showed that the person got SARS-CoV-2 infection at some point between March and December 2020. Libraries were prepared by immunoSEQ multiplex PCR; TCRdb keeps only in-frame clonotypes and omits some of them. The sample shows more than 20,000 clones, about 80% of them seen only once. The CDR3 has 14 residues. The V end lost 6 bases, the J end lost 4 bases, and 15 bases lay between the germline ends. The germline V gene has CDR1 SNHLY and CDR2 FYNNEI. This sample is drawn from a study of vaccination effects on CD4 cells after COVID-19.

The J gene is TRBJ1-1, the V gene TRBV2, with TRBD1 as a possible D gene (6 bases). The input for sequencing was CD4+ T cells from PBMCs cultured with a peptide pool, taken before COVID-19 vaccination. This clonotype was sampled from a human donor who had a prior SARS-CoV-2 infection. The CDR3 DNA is TGTGCCAGCAGCTCCACTCAGGGGATCACTGAAGCTTTCTTT. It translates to CASSSTQGITEAFF.